The 24 T cell receptor beta chains reported below all come from one sample, sequenced in a study of chemoradiotherapy in HPV16-positive cancers. Sequencing used immunoSEQ multiplex PCR; TCRdb keeps in-frame clones, though not all of them. This table has 15,000 or so clones, 70% to 90% appearing once. The sample consisted of blood, taken from a patient who underwent chemoradiotherapy. The source is a human donor with HPV-associated anogenital cancer.

The J gene is TRBJ1-1, the V gene TRBV10-3; D gene uncertain. The V and J ends lost 6 bases and 0 bases respectively, with 14 bases between them. This CDR3 comprises 15 residues. Germline V gene lookup returns CDR1 ENHRY and CDR2 SYGVKD. CDR3 sequence: CAISANPTVNTEAFF. CDR3 DNA: TGTGCCATCAGCGCTAACCCGACCGTGAACACTGAAGCTTTCTTT.

The rearrangement uses TRBV20-1 and TRBJ2-1; no reliable D call. The germline CDR1 and CDR2 sequences are DFQATT and SNEGSKA (reference sequence). The germline V and J ends were trimmed by 1 base and 2 bases, with 0 bases remaining between them. The CDR3 is 11 amino acids. The CDR3 region has the DNA TGCAGTGCTAGAGCCTACAATGAGCAGTTCTTC. Translated: CSARAYNEQFF.

V and J are TRBV7-8 and TRBJ1-1; TRBD1 agrees at 7 bases. V shed 4 bases, J shed 0 bases, and the junction held 11 bases outside the gene matches. Germline V gene lookup returns CDR1 SGHVS and CDR2 FQNEAQ. The CDR3 has 17 amino acids. The CDR3 coding sequence is TGTGCCAGCAGCTCAACGACAGGGCCTTTGGTGAACACTGAAGCTTTCTTT. This sequence encodes CASSSTTGPLVNTEAFF.

The chain couples TRBV9 to TRBJ2-5, with TRBD1 matching 7 bases. Trimming took 3 bases from V and 1 from J; bases not matched to a gene: 6. The germline V gene encodes CDR1 SGDLS and CDR2 YYNGEE. There are 15 residues in the CDR3. In DNA form, the CDR3 reads TGTGCCAGCAGCGCCTCGACAGGGATCCAAGAGACCCAGTACTTC. This encodes CASSASTGIQETQYF. The full variable domain, rest sourced from reference TRBV9 and TRBJ2-5, is DSGVTQTPKHLITATGQRVTLRCSPRSGDLSVYWYQQSLDQGLQFLIQYYNGEERAKGNILERFSAQQFPDLHSELNLSSLELGDSALYFCASSASTGIQETQYFGPGTRLLVL.

The chain recombines TRBV19 with TRBJ1-2; no reliable D call. Trimming pared 3 bases from V and 4 bases from J, leaving 9 bases between. The germline V gene has CDR1 LNHDA and CDR2 SQIVND (reference sequence). CDR3 length equals 13 residues. CDR3 DNA sequence: TGTGCCAGTAGTATTCTGGACGGCTATGGCTACACCTTC. It specifies CASSILDGYGYTF.

V gene TRBV11-2 combines with J gene TRBJ2-3, with D unclear. Germline CDR1 reads SGHAT; CDR2 reads FQNNGV. This CDR3 is 12 amino acids long. The V and J ends lost 2 bases and 4 bases respectively, with 4 bases between them. The CDR3: CASSLRPDTQYF. As DNA, the CDR3 is TGTGCCAGCAGCTTAAGGCCAGATACGCAGTATTTT.

The chain combines TRBV7-2 with TRBJ2-5; D gene uncertain. The DNA matches TRBJ2-7 better at its end, which makes the J call doubtful. The germline gives CDR1 SGHTA, CDR2 FQGNSA. The CDR3 spans 13 residues. Written as DNA, the CDR3 is TGTGCCAGCAGCTTAGTCGATTCCTACGAGCAGTACTTC. Translated, it gives CASSLVDSYEQYF.

The chain employs TRBV7-9 and TRBJ1-4, with 8 nucleotides matching TRBD1. The CDR3 runs to 14 residues. The germline V gene has CDR1 SEHNR and CDR2 FQNEAQ (reference sequence). V lost 5 bases and J lost 8; bases outside the gene matches: 7. This CDR3 reads CASSRGQGREKLFF. Here the CDR3 DNA reads TGTGCCAGCAGCAGAGGACAGGGACGGGAAAAACTGTTTTTT. Full variable domain (outside the CDR3, taken from reference TRBV7-9 and TRBJ1-4): DTGVSQNPRHKITKRGQNVTFRCDPISEHNRLYWYRQTLGQGPEFLTYFQNEAQLEKSRLLSDRFSAERPKGSFSTLEIQRTEQGDSAMYLCASSRGQGREKLFFGSGTQLSVL.

The chain combines TRBV19 with TRBJ2-1; TRBD2 is a possible D gene (6 bases). The CDR3 runs 15 residues. Trimming pared 2 bases from V and 7 bases from J, leaving 15 bases between. In germline, CDR1 is LNHDA, CDR2 SQIVND (reference sequence). CDR3 amino acids: CASSIKPLRGNEQFF. CDR3 coding DNA: TGTGCCAGTAGTATAAAGCCCCTACGGGGGAATGAGCAGTTCTTC.

This clone was detected only a few times. This chain connects TRBV7-2 to TRBJ2-1; 9 positions agree with TRBD2. Germline-derived CDR1 and CDR2 are SGHTA and FQGNSA. Losses at the gene ends were 5 bases for V and 0 bases for J; bases not matched to a gene: 8. This CDR3 is built from 17 residues. This chain's CDR3 is CASSKPSGTFSYNEQFF. The DNA for the CDR3 is TGTGCCAGCAGCAAACCTAGCGGGACATTCTCCTACAATGAGCAGTTCTTC.

This rearrangement joins TRBV7-9 to TRBJ2-1, with 8 positions matching TRBD2. Germline CDR1 is SEHNR and CDR2 is FQNEAQ (reference sequence). After removal of 2 bases from V and 5 bases from J, the junction contained 8 bases not matched to a gene. The CDR3 totals 16 residues. In DNA, the CDR3 is TGTGCCAGCAGCTTACCCGATAGCGGGGCAGACAATGAGCAGTTCTTC. Translated: CASSLPDSGADNEQFF.

The gene calls are TRBV27 and TRBJ1-1; TRBD1 might be the D (5 bases). Germline V gene lookup returns CDR1 MNHEY and CDR2 SMNVEV (reference sequence). The V end was cut by 2 bases, the J end by 2 bases, with 6 bases between. This CDR3 is 13 amino acids long. CDR3 nucleotides: TGTGCCAGCAGTTTAAGGACAAACACTGAAGCTTTCTTT. Translation gives CASSLRTNTEAFF.

This clone appeared a single time. The chain has TRBV7-2 and TRBJ2-5; no reliable D call. V was shortened by 1 base and J by 1 base, with 7 bases between the two germline ends. Looked up from germline, CDR1 is SGHTA and CDR2 is FQGNSA. The CDR3 has 14 residues. The CDR3 region is CASSLVGRQETQYF. CDR3 DNA: TGTGCCAGCAGCTTAGTCGGACGCCAAGAGACCCAGTACTTC.

The chain is built from TRBV6-4 and TRBJ1-1; D is unresolved. Germline CDR1 reads MRHNA; CDR2 reads SNTAGT. Trimming shortened V by 4 bases and J by 4 bases, and 10 bases separated the two germline ends. CDR3 length equals 13 residues. CDR3 in DNA: TGTGCCAGCAGTGCTGGAGCGCGCACTGAAGCTTTCTTT. Translated: CASSAGARTEAFF.

This clone was detected once. The chain employs TRBV5-6 and TRBJ1-1; TRBD1 aligns across 7 bases. The CDR3 sequence is 11 residues long. CDR1 is SGHDT, CDR2 YYEEEE, per germline. Unmatched junction bases numbered 5, after V lost 3 bases and J lost 12 bases. CDR3 residues: CASSSTGYTFF. CDR3 coding DNA: TGTGCCAGCAGCTCGACAGGGTATACTTTCTTT.

V gene TRBV18 combines with J gene TRBJ2-2; perhaps TRBD2 as D (7 bases). The CDR3 is made up of 16 amino acids. Germline CDR1 and CDR2: KGHSH and LQKENI. With 1 base removed from V and 3 bases from J, the gap between germline ends came to 12 bases. The CDR3, as DNA: TGTGCCAGCTCACCACTCACAGGGAGGGACACCGGGGAGCTGTTTTTT. It codes for CASSPLTGRDTGELFF. Based on the CDR3 plus reference TRBV18 and TRBJ2-2, the full variable domain is NAGVMQNPRHLVRRRGQEARLRCSPMKGHSHVYWYRQLPEEGLKFMVYLQKENIIDESGMPKERFSAEFPKEGPSILRIQQVVRGDSAAYFCASSPLTGRDTGELFFGEGSRLTVL.

The chain is built from TRBV29-1 and TRBJ2-5, with a weak D call TRBD2 (6 bases). V was cut by 4 bases and J by 3 bases, with 15 bases left in between. The CDR3 is 14 residues long. Germline assignment: CDR1 SQVTM and CDR2 ANQGSEA. The DNA of the CDR3 is TGCAGCGTTGGGGGAAGCTGGGGGGAAGAGACCCAGTACTTC. It translates to CSVGGSWGEETQYF.

The rearrangement uses TRBV5-1 and TRBJ2-7; D is unresolved. Germline CDR1 is SGHRS and CDR2 is YFSETQ. V was clipped by 0 bases and J by 4 bases, with 2 bases between them. The length of the CDR3 is 11 residues. The CDR3 region is CASSLGYEQYF. The CDR3, as DNA: TGCGCCAGCAGCTTGGGGTACGAGCAGTACTTC.

The rearrangement links TRBV25-1 to TRBJ2-3; TRBD1 matches 9 bases. The V and J ends lost 1 base and 1 base, in that order; junction bases with no gene match: 0. This CDR3 is 15 amino acids long. Germline lookup yields CDR1 MGHDK and CDR2 SYGVNS. CDR3 protein: CASSEWTGGTDTQYF. CDR3 in DNA: TGTGCCAGCAGTGAATGGACAGGGGGCACAGATACGCAGTATTTT.

The chain combines TRBV11-2 with TRBJ2-7; D is possibly TRBD1 or TRBD2 (5 bases each). V shed 1 base and J shed 2 bases, with 15 bases lying between them. The length of the CDR3 is 16 residues. The germline gives CDR1 SGHAT, CDR2 FQNNGV. The CDR3 sequence: CASSLGGYRLAYEQYF. For the CDR3, the DNA is TGTGCCAGCAGCTTAGGGGGGTATAGACTCGCCTACGAGCAGTACTTC.

The gene calls are TRBV29-1 and TRBJ1-5; no reliable D call. V lost 1 base and J lost 7, with 14 bases in between. Germline CDR1 SQVTM, CDR2 ANQGSEA. This CDR3 has 14 residues. CDR3 coding DNA: TGCAGCGTTGAAGGGACCGGGAAAGGGCAGCCCCAGCATTTT. Translation gives CSVEGTGKGQPQHF.

The J gene is TRBJ2-3, the V gene TRBV5-4; no reliable D call. Deletions cut 0 bases from V and 2 bases from J, with 4 bases between. CDR1 is SGHNT, CDR2 YYREEE, per germline (reference sequence). The CDR3 spans 13 residues. CDR3 DNA sequence: TGTGCCAGCAGCTTGGGTTTCACAGATACGCAGTATTTT. It codes for CASSLGFTDTQYF.

This chain links TRBV19 with TRBJ2-7; D could derive from TRBD1 or TRBD2 (5 bases each). V dropped 5 bases and J dropped 3 bases, with 20 bases sitting between them. The CDR3 spans 16 residues. Germline loops: CDR1 LNHDA, CDR2 SQIVND (reference sequence). The CDR3 nucleotides are TGTGCCAGTAGTTCCCGCCGGACGCCTGGGGGCTACGAGCAGTACTTC. Its translation: CASSSRRTPGGYEQYF.

This chain joins TRBV7-9 and TRBJ1-3; D is unresolved. Per the germline V gene, CDR1 is SEHNR and CDR2 is FQNEAQ (reference sequence). Trimming left V 10 bases short and J 0 bases short, with 16 bases between. This CDR3 is 15 amino acids long. The CDR3: CATPNLPLSGNTIYF. The CDR3 DNA reads TGTGCCACCCCTAACCTCCCTCTCTCTGGAAACACCATATATTTT.